Each of the 17 T cell receptor beta chains below was sequenced from the same sample in a study of OX40 agonist ivuxolimab in advanced cancers. TCRdb keeps only in-frame clones here, not all; method: immunoSEQ multiplex PCR. Of 45,000 to 60,000 clones listed, roughly 89% are singletons. Specimen: CD4+ or CD8+ T cells sorted from blood, collected in a trial of the OX40 agonist ivuxolimab. These receptors were collected from an adult with an advanced solid tumor such as melanoma, head and neck, liver or kidney cancer.

The chain is built from TRBV19 and TRBJ1-1, with TRBD1 matching 7 bases. This CDR3 is built from 18 residues. Germline CDR1 LNHDA, CDR2 SQIVND (reference sequence). Losses at the gene ends were 9 bases for V and 2 bases for J; bases not matched to a gene: 21. The DNA of the CDR3 is TGTGCCAGCGAGCAATCATTCTGGACAGGAGGAGTTAACACTGAAGCTTTCTTT. Protein sequence: CASEQSFWTGGVNTEAFF.

This chain joins TRBV6-1 and TRBJ1-2; no clear D gene. Trimming took off 1 base at V and 8 bases at J, with 14 bases between the two ends. The germline V gene has CDR1 MNHNS and CDR2 SASEGT. This CDR3 comprises 14 residues. The DNA for the CDR3 is TGTGCCAGCAGTGAAGGTTGGGGAATGGGAGGCTACACCTTC. Protein: CASSEGWGMGGYTF.

J is TRBJ2-7 and V is TRBV6-1, with D perhaps matching TRBD1 (6 bases). Germline CDR1 and CDR2: MNHNS and SASEGT. Trimming cost V 6 bases and J 4 bases, with 16 bases left between them. The CDR3 is made up of 14 amino acids. CDR3 loop: CASRVQGIQYEQYF. CDR3 DNA: TGTGCCAGCAGGGTACAGGGTATCCAGTACGAGCAGTACTTC.

The rearrangement joins TRBV7-7 to TRBJ2-1; D gene uncertain. The V and J ends lost 2 bases and 6 bases respectively, with 8 bases between them. The CDR3 sequence is 13 residues long. Looked up from germline, CDR1 is SSHAT and CDR2 is FNYEAQ (reference sequence). The CDR3 DNA reads as TGTGCCAGCAGCTTAAGTGACTCCAATGAGCAGTTCTTC. Translation: CASSLSDSNEQFF.

The chain couples TRBV5-6 to TRBJ1-1; D remains ambiguous. CDR1 and CDR2 from the germline V gene are SGHDT and YYEEEE. V gave up 1 base and J gave up 6 bases, with 7 bases separating them. The CDR3 consists of 12 residues. The CDR3 bases are TGTGCCAGCAGCTTGACTCGGGCTGAAGCTTTCTTT. This translates into CASSLTRAEAFF.

This clone was detected a few times. The V and J genes are TRBV9 and TRBJ2-7; 7 nucleotides align to TRBD2. Per the germline V gene, CDR1 is SGDLS and CDR2 is YYNGEE. This CDR3 is 13 amino acids long. J was trimmed by 3 bases and V by 3 bases; bases with no gene match: 3. This CDR3 reads CASSAGLNYEQYF. CDR3 nucleotides: TGTGCCAGCAGCGCGGGACTAAACTACGAGCAGTACTTC.

V is TRBV4-2 and J is TRBJ1-4, with TRBD1 as a possible D gene (5 bases). The germline CDR1 and CDR2 sequences are LGHNA and YNFKEQ. The ends were cut back, 1 base at V and 3 bases at J, with 18 bases in the middle. The CDR3 runs to 18 residues. The CDR3 DNA is TGTGCCAGCAGCCAAGCCAGGGCCTCGCAGCCGTCTAATGAAAAACTGTTTTTT. Translation gives CASSQARASQPSNEKLFF.

Worth noting for this clone: Other nucleotide sequences from this sample produce the same CDR3. V is TRBV4-2 and J is TRBJ1-1; the D is unclear. The CDR3 length is 13 residues. V lost 1 base and J lost 1, with 4 bases in between. Germline assignment: CDR1 LGHNA and CDR2 YNFKEQ. The CDR3 spells CASSQGGNTEAFF. For the CDR3, the DNA is TGTGCCAGCAGCCAAGGAGGGAACACTGAAGCTTTCTTT.

The rearrangement uses TRBV15 and TRBJ2-5, with a weak D call TRBD1 (6 bases). The CDR3 length is 15 residues. Germline V lookup: CDR1 LNHNV, CDR2 YYDKDF (reference sequence). The V end was cut by 5 bases, the J end by 1 base, with 14 bases between. CDR3 residues: CATSALSGVQETQYF. The CDR3 bases are TGTGCCACCAGCGCGCTATCAGGGGTCCAAGAGACCCAGTACTTC.

This rearrangement joins TRBV15 to TRBJ2-5; D call uncertain. Trimming shortened V by 3 bases and J by 7 bases, and 15 bases separated the two germline ends. This CDR3 is 14 amino acids long. Germline V gene data show CDR1 as LNHNV and CDR2 as YYDKDF (reference sequence). This CDR3 reads CATSRRVFPGTQYF. The CDR3 DNA sequence: TGTGCCACCAGCAGGAGAGTCTTTCCGGGGACCCAGTACTTC.

This clone has just one count. J is TRBJ1-3 and V is TRBV9; no clear D gene. The CDR3 covers 17 residues. Trimming cost V 1 base and J 0 bases, with 14 bases left between them. Per the germline V gene, CDR1 is SGDLS and CDR2 is YYNGEE. This CDR3 reads CASSVSYGPNSGNTIYF. The DNA of the CDR3 is TGTGCCAGCAGCGTAAGCTATGGTCCGAACTCTGGAAACACCATATATTTT.

The rearrangement links TRBV25-1 to TRBJ2-2; D not certain. Germline V lookup: CDR1 MGHDK, CDR2 SYGVNS. Between the trimmed V and J ends, which lost 3 bases and 6 bases, there was a span of 11 bases. CDR3 length: 14 residues. The CDR3 protein is CASSERSLSGELFF. The CDR3 region has the DNA TGTGCCAGCAGTGAGCGATCCCTCTCCGGGGAGCTGTTTTTT.

This chain uses TRBV27 with TRBJ1-1; 7 bases fit TRBD1. The germline CDR1 and CDR2 sequences are MNHEY and SMNVEV (reference sequence). V lost 1 base, J lost 3 bases, and 2 bases stayed unmatched. The CDR3 consists of 14 residues. CDR3 sequence reads: CASSLFGQDTEAFF. The CDR3 coding sequence is TGTGCCAGCAGTTTATTTGGACAGGACACTGAAGCTTTCTTT.

The chain has TRBV5-1 and TRBJ2-6; D possibly corresponds to TRBD1 (5 bases). Germline V gives CDR1 SGHRS, CDR2 YFSETQ. The CDR3 has 15 amino acids. V lost 4 bases, J lost 2 bases, and 10 bases lay in between. CDR3 amino acids: CASSPLRAGANVLTF. The CDR3 nucleotides read TGCGCCAGCAGCCCCCTCAGGGCTGGGGCCAACGTCCTGACTTTC.

The chain joins TRBV7-2 to TRBJ2-2; possible D gene TRBD1, 6 bases. The CDR3 contains 11 residues. Germline CDR1 reads SGHTA; CDR2 reads FQGNSA. With 10 bases removed from V and 6 bases from J, the gap between germline ends came to 9 bases. CDR3 nucleotide sequence: TGTGCCAACCACAGGGCCGGGGAGCTGTTTTTT. This encodes CANHRAGELFF.

This clone was recorded once. V and J are TRBV9 and TRBJ2-5, with TRBD1 identical over 8 bases. Gene TRBJ2-7 matches the end of the DNA better, so the J call may be wrong. The CDR3 contains 15 residues. Germline CDR1 is SGDLS and CDR2 is YYNGEE. For the CDR3, the DNA is TGTGCCAGCAGCCCTAGGACAGGGTTAAGCTACGAGCAGTACTTC. Translating gives CASSPRTGLSYEQYF.

Remarks on this clone: The junction does not match germline at one end; this may be a read error. V is TRBV19 and J is TRBJ1-2; D is unresolved. The CDR3 runs to 8 residues. Germline CDR1 and CDR2: LNHDA and SQIVND (reference sequence). The CDR3 coding sequence is TGTGCCAGTAGCCCGGCCGCGTTC. This gives the protein CASSPAAF.